This T cell receptor (beta chain) was captured by sequencing in a study of Graves' ophthalmopathy and Graves' hyperthyroidism. It was on clinical symptoms, serum thyroxine, TRAb, thyroid ultrasound and orbital computed tomography that diagnosis relied. The CDR3 covers 14 residues. Germline assignment: CDR1 MDHEN and CDR2 SYDVKM. The V end was cut by 6 bases, the J end by 3 bases, with 14 bases between. RNA transcripts were the template, and TCR beta CDR3 regions were amplified from them. Scientists carried out first-round RT-PCR using HTBI primers and then a second-round multiplex PCR. Each CDR3 protein gets one entry after TCRdb re-called the multiplex PCR reads with MiXCR. This table holds roughly 420,000 distinct CDR3 sequences, over 20% found once. General observations from the study: Classification of ophthalmopathy versus stable hyperthyroidism by a 13-signature model yielded 85% to 90% sensitivity and roughly 80% specificity.

This clonotype was detected many times. Its antigen is currently unknown. The receptor was derived from a woman aged 18-30 years with stable Graves' hyperthyroidism. Sequenced input: peripheral blood. This rearrangement joins TRBV28 to TRBJ1-2, with a weak D call TRBD1 (5 bases). The CDR3 nucleotides read TGTGCCAGCAGCTATAAGGGACGGCACTATGGCTACACCTTC. This codes for CASSYKGRHYGYTF.